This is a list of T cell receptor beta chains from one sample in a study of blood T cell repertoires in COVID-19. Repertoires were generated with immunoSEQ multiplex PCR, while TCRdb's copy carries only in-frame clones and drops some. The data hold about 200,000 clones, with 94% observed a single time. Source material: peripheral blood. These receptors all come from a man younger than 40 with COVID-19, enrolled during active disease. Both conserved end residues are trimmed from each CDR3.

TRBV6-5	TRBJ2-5	ASSYVGRGRDRTQY
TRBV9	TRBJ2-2	ASSPPFSGQDTGELF
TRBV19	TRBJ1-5	ASSIFAEDQPQH
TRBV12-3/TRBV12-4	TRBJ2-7	ASSRGSYEQY
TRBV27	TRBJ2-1	ASSFGVDRTEQF
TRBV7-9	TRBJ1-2	ASSPGLDFYGYT
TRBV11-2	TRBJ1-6	ASSLVFGQGKSPLH
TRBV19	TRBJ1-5	ATYGGESNQPQH
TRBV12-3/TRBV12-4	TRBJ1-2	ASSAGRQVGYT
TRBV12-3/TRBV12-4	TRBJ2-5	ASFGQGQETQY
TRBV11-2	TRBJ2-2	ASTLRQGIPKVNTGELF